This T cell receptor (beta chain) derives from a study of shared clonotypes between healthy human individuals. This was a deep-level run. Once extracted for a subset, genomic DNA was divided evenly among several immunoSEQ plates. The table came from immunoSEQ multiplex PCR; TCRdb's copy has only in-frame clones and leaves some out. The sample shows about half a million clones, approximately 84% of them seen only once. CDR1 and CDR2 from the germline V gene are MNHEY and SVGAGI. The length of the CDR3 is 13 residues. V lost 5 bases and J 7 bases, leaving 12 bases between the germline ends. The clonotype was recovered from a woman between 40 and 50 years old in good health. Some clones in this sample may be carry-over from other donors' samples. The sample taken for sequencing was PBMCs. The rearrangement links TRBV6-5 to TRBJ1-5, with a possible D match to TRBD1 (6 bases). CDR3 region: CASSPYREQPQHF. CDR3 nucleotide sequence: TGTGCCAGCAGTCCATACAGGGAACAGCCCCAGCATTTT.